This T cell receptor beta chain was identified in a study of identical twins. A universal primer site was created by template switching, with the cDNA bearing unique molecular identifiers. A single record per CDR3 protein comes from TCRdb applying MiXCR to the 5' RACE reads. The sample has about 570,000 distinct CDR3 sequences; 9.6% are singletons. This clonotype has only a few counts. Its antigen remains unknown. Germline values: CDR1 DFQATT, CDR2 SNEGSKA (reference sequence). Trimming left V 3 bases short and J 3 bases short, with 8 bases between. The CDR3 extends over 12 amino acids. Study-wide findings and caveats: Modeled out-of-frame TCR alpha sharing in monozygotic twins fell below observed levels. Cord blood beta clonotypes that were abundant carried fewer insertions, and memory repertoires showed no such trend. Invariant MAIT and iNKT cells could partly confound zero-insertion analyses.

These data also formed part of another study, on yellow fever vaccine responses in identical twins.

This receptor was obtained from a woman under 30 in good health. The chain is built from TRBV20-1 and TRBJ2-5; a weak D match, TRBD1 (5 bases). Sequenced: PBMCs. The CDR3 here is CSARTVEETQYF. The CDR3 bases are TGCAGTGCTAGGACAGTTGAAGAGACCCAGTACTTC.